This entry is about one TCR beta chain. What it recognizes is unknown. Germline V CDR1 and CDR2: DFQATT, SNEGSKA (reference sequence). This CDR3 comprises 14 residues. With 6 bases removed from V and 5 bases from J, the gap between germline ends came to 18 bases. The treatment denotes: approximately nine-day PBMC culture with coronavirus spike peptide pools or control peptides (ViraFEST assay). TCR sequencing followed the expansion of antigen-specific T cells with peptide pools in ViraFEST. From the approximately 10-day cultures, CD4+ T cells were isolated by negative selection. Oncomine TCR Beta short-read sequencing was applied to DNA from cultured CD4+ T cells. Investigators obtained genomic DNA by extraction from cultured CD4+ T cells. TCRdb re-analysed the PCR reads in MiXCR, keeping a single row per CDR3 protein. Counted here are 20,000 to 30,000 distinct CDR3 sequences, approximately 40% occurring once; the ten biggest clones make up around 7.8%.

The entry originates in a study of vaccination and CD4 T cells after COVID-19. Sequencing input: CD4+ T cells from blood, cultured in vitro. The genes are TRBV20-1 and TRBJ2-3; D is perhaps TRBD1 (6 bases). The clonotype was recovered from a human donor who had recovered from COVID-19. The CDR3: CSAYVRGVGDTQYF. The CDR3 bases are TGCAGTGCGTACGTCAGGGGCGTCGGAGATACGCAGTATTTT.